This T cell receptor beta chain was profiled in a study of shared clonotypes between healthy human individuals. Notes on this clone: The sample carries other DNA sequences with the same CDR3.

There are 12 residues in the CDR3. The germline V gene has CDR1 MDHEN and CDR2 SYDVKM. V was cut by 4 bases and J by 4 bases, with 8 bases left in between. Generated by immunoSEQ multiplex PCR, the TCRdb table keeps only in-frame clones and is missing some. The table shows about 610,000 clones, with about 96% occurring only once. Naive-designated CD8 cells lacked CD45RO, were positively enriched for CCR7, and omitted terminally differentiated effector memory CD45RA+ cells. Study donors comprised healthy, HIV-negative adults devoid of recent acute infection or vaccination. The clonotype comes from a woman aged 25 to 45 in good health. This chain uses TRBV28 with TRBJ2-7; D call uncertain. The specimen sequenced was naive CD8+ T cells sorted from blood. The CDR3 DNA reads TGTGCCAGCAGTTCCACAGCTTACGAGCAGTACTTC. The encoded protein is CASSSTAYEQYF.